Sequencing of this T cell receptor (beta chain) was carried out in a study of OX40 agonist ivuxolimab in advanced cancers. On the study more broadly: Having had anti-PD-1, anti-PD-L1 or anti-CTLA-4 therapy before was allowed, and about 42% had some. Study-wide points: Not determined was the antigen specificity of the expanded peripheral T cells. In CD8+ T cells, expanded clones were on average more numerous than in CD4+. Some patients without response likewise showed low normalized clonal expansion.

To note about this clone: What it recognizes is unknown.

Clones were sequenced by immunoSEQ multiplex PCR, and TCRdb holds only the in-frame ones, with some missing. This table holds 95,000 to 100,000 clones, around 85% found once. Per germline, CDR1 KGHSH and CDR2 LQKENI. V gave up 5 bases and J gave up 0 bases, with 13 bases separating them. The CDR3 is 15 amino acids. This receptor was taken from an adult with an advanced solid tumor such as melanoma, head and neck, liver or kidney cancer. Sequenced here: CD4+ or CD8+ T cells sorted from blood, sampled in a trial of the OX40 agonist ivuxolimab. The V gene is TRBV18, the J gene TRBJ2-5; the D is unclear. CDR3: CASSSTRTYQETQYF. As DNA, the CDR3 is TGTGCCAGCTCATCGACTCGGACGTACCAAGAGACCCAGTACTTC.